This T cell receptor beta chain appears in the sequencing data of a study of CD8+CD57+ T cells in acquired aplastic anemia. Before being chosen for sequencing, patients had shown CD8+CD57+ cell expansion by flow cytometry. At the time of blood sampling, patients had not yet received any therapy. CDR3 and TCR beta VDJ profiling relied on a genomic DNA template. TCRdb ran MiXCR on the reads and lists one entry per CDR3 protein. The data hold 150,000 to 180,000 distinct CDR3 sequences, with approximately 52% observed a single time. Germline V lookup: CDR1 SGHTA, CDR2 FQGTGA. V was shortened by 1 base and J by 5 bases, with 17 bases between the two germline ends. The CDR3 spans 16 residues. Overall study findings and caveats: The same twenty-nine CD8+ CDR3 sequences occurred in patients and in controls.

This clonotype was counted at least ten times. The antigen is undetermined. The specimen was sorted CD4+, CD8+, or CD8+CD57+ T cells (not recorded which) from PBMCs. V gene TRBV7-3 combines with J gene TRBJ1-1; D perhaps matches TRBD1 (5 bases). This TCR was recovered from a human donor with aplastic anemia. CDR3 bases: TGTGCCAGCAGCTTAATTTATCCGGGGGTTCGTACTGAAGCTTTCTTT. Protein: CASSLIYPGVRTEAFF. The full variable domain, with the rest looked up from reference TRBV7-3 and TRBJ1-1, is GAGVSQTPSNKVTEKGKYVELRCDPISGHTALYWYRQSLGQGPEFLIYFQGTGAADDSGLPNDRFFAVRPEGSVSTLKIQRTERGDSAVYLCASSLIYPGVRTEAFFGQGTRLTVV.